This T cell receptor beta chain was recovered during a study of identifying expanded T cells in peripheral blood. Produced via immunoSEQ multiplex PCR; TCRdb's table is partial and in-frame only. In the table there are 85,000 to 120,000 clones, approximately 88% of which are singletons. Per the germline V gene, CDR1 is LGHNA and CDR2 is YNFKEQ. The CDR3 length is 15 residues. Trimming pared 0 bases from V and 4 bases from J, leaving 12 bases between. Healthy donors had no documented immune events, such as infections, while sampled. The chain uses TRBV4-2 and TRBJ1-1; perhaps TRBD1 as D (5 bases). The source is a person aged 18 to 70 in good health. Material: blood. CDR3 bases: TGTGCCAGCAGCCAAGATAAAGGGGATGGCACTGAAGCTTTCTTT. This gives the protein CASSQDKGDGTEAFF.